Listed here are 9 T cell receptor beta chains from one sample, sequenced in a study of response to subunit inactivated influenza vaccine. In TCRdb, the RT-PCR reads were re-called with MiXCR into one record per CDR3 protein. Among approximately 500,000 distinct CDR3 sequences listed, roughly 13% were seen once. The specimen was PBMCs from blood, collected roughly 45 days after vaccination. The receptors derive from a man aged 45 to 65 who received an inactivated influenza vaccine.

The rearrangement uses TRBV6-6 and TRBJ2-1; D uncertain. CDR3 length: 11 residues. From germline, CDR1 is MNHNY and CDR2 SVGAGI (reference sequence). The germline V and J ends were trimmed by 6 bases and 5 bases, with 5 bases remaining between them. The DNA of the CDR3 is TGTGCCAGCAGGGCGGACAATGAGCAGTTCTTC. It encodes CASRADNEQFF.

The chain is built from TRBV7-2 and TRBJ2-7; perhaps TRBD1 as D (5 bases). Germline-derived CDR1 and CDR2 are SGHTA and FQGNSA. The germline V and J ends were trimmed by 5 bases and 0 bases, with 11 bases remaining between them. This CDR3 is built from 14 residues. CDR3 sequence: CASSKRQLSYEQYF. CDR3 nucleotide sequence: TGTGCCAGCAGCAAACGACAGCTCTCCTACGAGCAGTACTTC.

This chain connects TRBV20-1 to TRBJ2-5; TRBD1 or TRBD2 may be the D gene (6 bases each). Trimming cost V 3 bases and J 5 bases, with 22 bases left between them. CDR3 size: 16 residues. Germline CDR1 reads DFQATT; CDR2 reads SNEGSKA (reference sequence). The DNA of the CDR3 is TGCAGTGCTAGTGGGGGGCGGGGTATCGTCGGGGAGACCCAGTACTTC. This translates into CSASGGRGIVGETQYF.

A few counts support this clonotype. V and J are TRBV7-2 and TRBJ2-3, with D perhaps TRBD1 or TRBD2 (5 bases each). This CDR3 contains 14 residues. The V gene's germline CDR1 is SGHTA and CDR2 FQGNSA. V dropped 5 bases and J dropped 2 bases, with 11 bases sitting between them. The CDR3 sequence: CASSALGPTDTQYF. The CDR3 DNA is TGTGCCAGCAGCGCACTGGGACCCACAGATACGCAGTATTTT. Using reference TRBV7-2 and TRBJ2-3 for the parts outside the CDR3, the full variable domain is GAGVSQSPSNKVTEKGKDVELRCDPISGHTALYWYRQSLGQGLEFLIYFQGNSAPDKSGLPSDRFSAERTGGSVSTLTIQRTQQEDSAVYLCASSALGPTDTQYFGPGTRLTVL.

The chain is built from TRBV10-3 and TRBJ1-5, with D maybe TRBD1 (5 bases). Trimming shortened V by 7 bases and J by 0 bases, and 7 bases separated the two germline ends. This CDR3 spans 13 amino acids. CDR1 ENHRY and CDR2 SYGVKD come from the germline V gene. In DNA form, the CDR3 reads TGTGCCATCACCAGGGATAGCAATCAGCCCCAGCATTTT. Amino acid sequence: CAITRDSNQPQHF.

This clonotype was recorded a few times. The rearrangement links TRBV6-2 or TRBV6-3 to TRBJ2-1; the match to TRBD1 covers 7 bases. V dropped 8 bases and J dropped 5; count of bases not matched to a gene: 9. Germline loops: CDR1 MNHEY, CDR2 SVGEGT. This CDR3 spans 14 amino acids. CDR3 in amino acids: CASGSGGSDNEQFF. The CDR3 DNA sequence: TGTGCCAGCGGGTCAGGGGGAAGCGACAATGAGCAGTTCTTC.

This clonotype occurred a few times. J is TRBJ2-7 and V is TRBV20-1; D may correspond to TRBD1 or TRBD2 (5 bases each). Germline assignment: CDR1 DFQATT and CDR2 SNEGSKA (reference sequence). Trimming pared 6 bases from V and 5 bases from J, leaving 23 bases between. The CDR3 is 15 amino acids. The DNA of the CDR3 is TGCAGTGCCTCGAGATGGGACGCCGGACCGGACGAGCAGTACTTC. As protein: CSASRWDAGPDEQYF.

The chain couples TRBV7-7 to TRBJ2-3, with TRBD1 identical over 9 bases. Per germline, CDR1 SSHAT and CDR2 FNYEAQ (reference sequence). J gave up 3 bases and V 2 bases, and 3 bases lay outside the gene matches. The CDR3 is made up of 15 amino acids. The CDR3 spells CASSLTGTGTDTQYF. The CDR3 DNA follows: TGTGCCAGCAGCTTAACCGGGACAGGGACAGATACGCAGTATTTT.

The chain couples TRBV7-9 to TRBJ1-1, with a possible D match to TRBD1 (5 bases). Germline CDR1 and CDR2: SEHNR and FQNEAQ (reference sequence). Deletions cut 5 bases from V and 3 bases from J, with 10 bases between. The CDR3 covers 13 residues. CDR3 coding DNA: TGTGCCAGCAGCCCGGAGGGGTACACTGAAGCTTTCTTT. Residues: CASSPEGYTEAFF.